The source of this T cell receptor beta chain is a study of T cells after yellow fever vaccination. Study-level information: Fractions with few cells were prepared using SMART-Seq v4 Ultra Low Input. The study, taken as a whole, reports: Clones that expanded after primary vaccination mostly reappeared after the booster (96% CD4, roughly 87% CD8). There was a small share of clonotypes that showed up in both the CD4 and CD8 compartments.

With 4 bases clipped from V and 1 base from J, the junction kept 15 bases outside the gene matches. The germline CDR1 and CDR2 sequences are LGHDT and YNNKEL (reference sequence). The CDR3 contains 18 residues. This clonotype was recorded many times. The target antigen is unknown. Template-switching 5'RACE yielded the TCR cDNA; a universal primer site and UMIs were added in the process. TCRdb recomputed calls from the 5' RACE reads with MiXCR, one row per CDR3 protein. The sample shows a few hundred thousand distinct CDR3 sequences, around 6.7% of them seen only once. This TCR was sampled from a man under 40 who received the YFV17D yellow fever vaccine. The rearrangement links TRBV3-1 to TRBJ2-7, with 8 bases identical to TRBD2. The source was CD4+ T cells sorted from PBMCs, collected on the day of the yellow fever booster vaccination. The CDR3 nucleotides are TGTGCCAGCAGCCGAACTTTCGCAAGCGGGAGTTATTCCTACGAGCAGTACTTC. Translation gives CASSRTFASGSYSYEQYF.